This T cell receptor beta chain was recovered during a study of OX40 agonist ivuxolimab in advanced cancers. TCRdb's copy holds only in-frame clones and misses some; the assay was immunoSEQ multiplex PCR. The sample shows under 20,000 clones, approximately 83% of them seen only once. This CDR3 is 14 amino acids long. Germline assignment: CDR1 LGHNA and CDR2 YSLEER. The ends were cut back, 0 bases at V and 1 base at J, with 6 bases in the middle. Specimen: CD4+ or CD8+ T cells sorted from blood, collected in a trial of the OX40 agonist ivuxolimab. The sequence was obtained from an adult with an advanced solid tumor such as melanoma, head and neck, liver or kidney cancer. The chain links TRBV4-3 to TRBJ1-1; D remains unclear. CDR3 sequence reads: CASSQERQNTEAFF. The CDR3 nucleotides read TGCGCCAGCAGCCAAGAACGGCAGAACACTGAAGCTTTCTTT.